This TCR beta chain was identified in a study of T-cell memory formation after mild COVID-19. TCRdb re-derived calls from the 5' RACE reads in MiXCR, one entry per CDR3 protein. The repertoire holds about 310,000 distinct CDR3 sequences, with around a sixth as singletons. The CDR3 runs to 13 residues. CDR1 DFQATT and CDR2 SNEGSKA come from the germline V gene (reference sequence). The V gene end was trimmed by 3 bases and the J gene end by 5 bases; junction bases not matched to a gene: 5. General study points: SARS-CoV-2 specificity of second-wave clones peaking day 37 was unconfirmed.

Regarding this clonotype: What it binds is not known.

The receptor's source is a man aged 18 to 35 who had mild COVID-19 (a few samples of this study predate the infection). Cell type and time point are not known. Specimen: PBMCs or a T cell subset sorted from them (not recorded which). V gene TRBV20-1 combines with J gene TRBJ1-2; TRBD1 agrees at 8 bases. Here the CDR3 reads CSASGDRGYGYTF. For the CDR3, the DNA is TGCAGTGCTAGTGGAGACAGGGGATATGGCTACACCTTC.